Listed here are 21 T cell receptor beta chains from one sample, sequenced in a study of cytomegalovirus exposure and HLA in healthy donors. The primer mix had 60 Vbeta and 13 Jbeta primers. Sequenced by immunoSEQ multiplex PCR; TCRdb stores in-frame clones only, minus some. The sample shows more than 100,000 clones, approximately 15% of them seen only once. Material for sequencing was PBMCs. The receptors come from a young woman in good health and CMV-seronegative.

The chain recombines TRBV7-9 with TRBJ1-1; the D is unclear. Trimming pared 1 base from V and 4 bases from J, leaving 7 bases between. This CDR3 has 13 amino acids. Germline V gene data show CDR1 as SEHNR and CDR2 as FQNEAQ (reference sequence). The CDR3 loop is CASSLVGVTEAFF. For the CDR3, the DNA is TGTGCCAGCAGCTTAGTCGGGGTCACTGAAGCTTTCTTT.

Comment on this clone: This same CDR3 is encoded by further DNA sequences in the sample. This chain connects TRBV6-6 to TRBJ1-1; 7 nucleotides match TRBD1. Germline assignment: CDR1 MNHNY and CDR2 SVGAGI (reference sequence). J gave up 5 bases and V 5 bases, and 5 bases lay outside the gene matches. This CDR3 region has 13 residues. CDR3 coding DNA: TGTGCCAGCAGTGGGCGACAGGGTACTGAAGCTTTCTTT. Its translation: CASSGRQGTEAFF.

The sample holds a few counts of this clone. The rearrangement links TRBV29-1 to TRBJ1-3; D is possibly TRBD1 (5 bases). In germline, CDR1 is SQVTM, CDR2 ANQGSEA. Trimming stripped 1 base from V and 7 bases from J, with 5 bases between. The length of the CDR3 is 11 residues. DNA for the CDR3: TGCAGCGTTGAAGGGGGCAACACCATATATTTT. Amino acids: CSVEGGNTIYF.

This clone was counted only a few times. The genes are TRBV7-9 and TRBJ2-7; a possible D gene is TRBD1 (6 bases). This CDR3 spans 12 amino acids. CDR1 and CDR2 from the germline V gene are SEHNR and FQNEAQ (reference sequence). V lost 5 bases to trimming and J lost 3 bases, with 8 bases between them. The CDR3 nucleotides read TGTGCCAGCAGCAGGACAGTCTACGAGCAGTACTTC. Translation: CASSRTVYEQYF. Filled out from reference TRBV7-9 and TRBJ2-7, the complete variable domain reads DTGVSQNPRHKITKRGQNVTFRCDPISEHNRLYWYRQTLGQGPEFLTYFQNEAQLEKSRLLSDRFSAERPKGSFSTLEIQRTEQGDSAMYLCASSRTVYEQYFGPGTRLTVT.

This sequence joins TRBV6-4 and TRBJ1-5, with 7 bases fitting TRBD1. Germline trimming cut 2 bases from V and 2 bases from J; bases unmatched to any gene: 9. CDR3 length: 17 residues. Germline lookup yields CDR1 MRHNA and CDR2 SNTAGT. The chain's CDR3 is CASSDGRGKRGNQPQHF. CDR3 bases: TGTGCCAGCAGTGACGGCAGGGGGAAGAGGGGCAATCAGCCCCAGCATTTT.

CDR3 sequence: CAWSGVGLAAGEQFF. The CDR3 DNA sequence: TGTGCCTGGAGTGGAGTGGGACTAGCGGCCGGAGAGCAGTTCTTC. The V and J genes are TRBV30 and TRBJ2-1, with 11 bases that match TRBD2. Germline assignment: CDR1 GTSNPN and CDR2 SVGIG (reference sequence). J was trimmed by 10 bases and V by 1 base; bases with no gene match: 9. The CDR3 is 15 residues long.

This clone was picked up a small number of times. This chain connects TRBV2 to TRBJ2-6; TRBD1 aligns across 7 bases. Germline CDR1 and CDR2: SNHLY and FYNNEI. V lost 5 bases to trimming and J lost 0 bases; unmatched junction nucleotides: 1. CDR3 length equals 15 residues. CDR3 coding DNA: TGTGCCAGCAGTTACAGGGGCTCTGGGGCCAACGTCCTGACTTTC. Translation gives CASSYRGSGANVLTF.

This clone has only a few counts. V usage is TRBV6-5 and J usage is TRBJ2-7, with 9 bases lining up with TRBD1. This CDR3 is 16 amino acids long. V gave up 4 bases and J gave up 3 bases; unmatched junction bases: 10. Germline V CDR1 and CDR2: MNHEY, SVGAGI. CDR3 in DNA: TGTGCCAGCAGTTTCCTAGGGACAGGGATAGACTACGAGCAGTACTTC. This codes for CASSFLGTGIDYEQYF.

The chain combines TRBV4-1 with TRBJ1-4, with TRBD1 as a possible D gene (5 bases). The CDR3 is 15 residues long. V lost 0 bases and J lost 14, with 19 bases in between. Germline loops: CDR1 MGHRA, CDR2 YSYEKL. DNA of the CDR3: TGCGCCAGCAGCCAAGACCCAGTCGTAGGGGTAAGGCTGTTTTTT. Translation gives CASSQDPVVGVRLFF.

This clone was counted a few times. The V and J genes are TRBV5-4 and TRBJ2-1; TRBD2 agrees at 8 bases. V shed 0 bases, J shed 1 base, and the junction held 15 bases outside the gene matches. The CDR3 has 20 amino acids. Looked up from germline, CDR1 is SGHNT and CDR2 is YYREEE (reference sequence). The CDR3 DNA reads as TGTGCCAGCAGCTTGGCCAGGACGACTAAGCGGGGGCAGTCCTACAATGAGCAGTTCTTC. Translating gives CASSLARTTKRGQSYNEQFF.

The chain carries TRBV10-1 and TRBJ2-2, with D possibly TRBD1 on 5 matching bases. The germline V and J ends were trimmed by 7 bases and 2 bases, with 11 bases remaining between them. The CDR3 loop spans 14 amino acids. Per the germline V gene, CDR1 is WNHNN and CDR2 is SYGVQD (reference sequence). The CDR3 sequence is CASTTAGNTGELFF. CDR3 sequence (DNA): TGCGCCAGCACGACAGCAGGTAACACCGGGGAGCTGTTTTTT.

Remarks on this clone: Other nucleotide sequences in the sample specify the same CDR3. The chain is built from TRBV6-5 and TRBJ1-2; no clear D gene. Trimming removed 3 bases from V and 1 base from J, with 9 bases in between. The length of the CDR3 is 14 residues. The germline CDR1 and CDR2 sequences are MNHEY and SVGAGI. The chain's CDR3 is CASSYSRLNYGYTF. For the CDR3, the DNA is TGTGCCAGCAGTTATAGCAGACTTAACTATGGCTACACCTTC.

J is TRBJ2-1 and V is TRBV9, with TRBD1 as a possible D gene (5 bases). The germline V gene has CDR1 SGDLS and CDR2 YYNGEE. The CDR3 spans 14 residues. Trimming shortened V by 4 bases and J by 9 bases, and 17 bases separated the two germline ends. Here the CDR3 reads CASSIGPQGFEQFF. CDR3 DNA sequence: TGTGCCAGCAGCATTGGCCCGCAGGGATTTGAGCAGTTCTTC.

The CDR3 sequence: CASSLSSNSEQYF. The DNA of the CDR3 is TGTGCCAGCAGTTTATCGAGCAACTCCGAGCAGTACTTC. This chain connects TRBV27 to TRBJ2-7; no definite D call. V lost 0 bases, J lost 6 bases, and 9 bases lay in between. Germline V CDR1 and CDR2: MNHEY, SMNVEV (reference sequence). This CDR3 is built from 13 residues.

The CDR3 DNA is TGTGCCAGCAGCTGGAGACAGGGAGGTACTGAAGCTTTCTTT. It translates to CASSWRQGGTEAFF. This rearrangement joins TRBV7-2 to TRBJ1-1, with 7 bases fitting TRBD1. V lost 4 bases and J lost 5; bases outside the gene matches: 7. Germline-derived CDR1 and CDR2 are SGHTA and FQGNSA. The CDR3 totals 14 residues.

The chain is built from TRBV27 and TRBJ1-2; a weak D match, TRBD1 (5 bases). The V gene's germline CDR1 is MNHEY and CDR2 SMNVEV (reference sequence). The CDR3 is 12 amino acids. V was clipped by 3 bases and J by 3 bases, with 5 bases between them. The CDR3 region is CASSFRDYGYTF. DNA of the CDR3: TGTGCCAGCAGTTTCAGGGACTATGGCTACACCTTC.

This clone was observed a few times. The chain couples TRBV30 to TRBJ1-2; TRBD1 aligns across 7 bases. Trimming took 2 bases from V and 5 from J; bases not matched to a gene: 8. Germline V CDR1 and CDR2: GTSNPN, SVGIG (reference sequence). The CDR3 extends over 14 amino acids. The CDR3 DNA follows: TGTGCCTGGAGTCTCACAGGGGTAGGGTATGGCTACACCTTC. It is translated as CAWSLTGVGYGYTF.

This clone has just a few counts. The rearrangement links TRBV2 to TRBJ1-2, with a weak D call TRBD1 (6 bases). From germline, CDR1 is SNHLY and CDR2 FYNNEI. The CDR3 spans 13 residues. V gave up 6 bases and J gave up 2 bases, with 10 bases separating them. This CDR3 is CASRSDRNYGYTF. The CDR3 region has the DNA TGTGCCAGCAGGAGCGACAGGAACTATGGCTACACCTTC.

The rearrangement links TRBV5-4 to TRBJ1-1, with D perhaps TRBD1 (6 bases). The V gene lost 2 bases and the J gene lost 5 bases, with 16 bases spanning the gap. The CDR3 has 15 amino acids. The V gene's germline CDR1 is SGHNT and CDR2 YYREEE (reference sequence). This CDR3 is CASSFDRLRETEAFF. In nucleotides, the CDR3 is TGTGCCAGCAGCTTCGACAGGCTGAGGGAGACTGAAGCTTTCTTT.

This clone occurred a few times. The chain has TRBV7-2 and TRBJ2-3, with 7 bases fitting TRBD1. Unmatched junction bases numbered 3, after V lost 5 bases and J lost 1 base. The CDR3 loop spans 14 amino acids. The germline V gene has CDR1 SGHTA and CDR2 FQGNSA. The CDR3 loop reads CASSPGTGTDTQYF. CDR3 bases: TGTGCCAGCAGCCCAGGGACAGGCACAGATACGCAGTATTTT.

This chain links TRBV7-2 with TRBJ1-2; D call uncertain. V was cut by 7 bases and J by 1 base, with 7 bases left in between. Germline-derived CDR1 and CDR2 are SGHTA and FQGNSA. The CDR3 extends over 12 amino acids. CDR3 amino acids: CASTHSNYGYTF. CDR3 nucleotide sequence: TGTGCCAGCACTCACAGTAACTATGGCTACACCTTC.